The entry below gives a single TCR beta chain sequence along with its context. Sequencing used immunoSEQ multiplex PCR; TCRdb keeps in-frame clones, though not all of them. The sample yields over 85,000 clones, 88% seen once. With ipilimumab providing CTLA-4 blockade, focal radiation was administered to patients who had chemo-refractory metastatic non-small-cell lung cancer. These data are taken from a study of radiotherapy plus CTLA-4 blockade in lung cancer. Study details: Of all patients, approximately 17% responded objectively and 30% to 35% showed disease control.

CDR1 is SGHNT and CDR2 is YENEEA in the germline V gene. V was pared by 2 bases and J by 2 bases, with 7 bases between. This CDR3 spans 13 amino acids. The V gene is TRBV11-3, the J gene TRBJ2-7; D remains ambiguous. The specimen comprised peripheral blood, sampled from a patient treated with radiotherapy plus ipilimumab. The sequence came from a human donor with non-small cell lung cancer that progressed on radiotherapy plus ipilimumab. The CDR3 protein is CASSLPRAYEQYF. The CDR3 region has the DNA TGTGCCAGCAGCTTACCTCGGGCCTACGAGCAGTACTTC.